This T cell receptor beta chain was sequenced in a study of blood T cells in healthy people across ages. As for the study in general: T cells yielded about one barcoded beta molecule per two cells through template switching.

This clonotype has a handful of counts. PCR was performed a second time for roughly 7 to 11 cycles using a sample-barcoded 5' primer and a J-beta primer mix. A single record per CDR3 protein comes from TCRdb applying MiXCR to the 5' RACE reads. The sample records over a million distinct CDR3 sequences, roughly 64% being singletons. Germline CDR1 MNHEY, CDR2 SVGEGT. The CDR3 sequence is 15 residues long. V lost 5 bases to trimming and J lost 4 bases, with 18 bases between them. Sample: blood. The source is a man between 18 and 29 years old in good health. The V and J genes are TRBV6-2 or TRBV6-3 and TRBJ2-7; TRBD2 is a possible D gene (6 bases). CDR3 DNA: TGTGCCAGCAGTCCGCCAGGGACTGGGGCTTACGAGCAGTACTTC. It is translated as CASSPPGTGAYEQYF.